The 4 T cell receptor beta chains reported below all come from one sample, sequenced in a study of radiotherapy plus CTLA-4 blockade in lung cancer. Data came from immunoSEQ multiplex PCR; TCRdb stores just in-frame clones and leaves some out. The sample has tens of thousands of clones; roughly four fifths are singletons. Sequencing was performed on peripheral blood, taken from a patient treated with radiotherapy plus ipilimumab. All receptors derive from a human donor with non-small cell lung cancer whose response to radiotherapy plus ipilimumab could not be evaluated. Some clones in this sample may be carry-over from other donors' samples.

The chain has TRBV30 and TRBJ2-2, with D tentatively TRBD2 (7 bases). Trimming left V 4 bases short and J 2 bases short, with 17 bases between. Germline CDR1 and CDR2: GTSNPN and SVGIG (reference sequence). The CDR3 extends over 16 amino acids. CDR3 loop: CAWIGPAGANTGELFF. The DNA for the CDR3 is TGTGCCTGGATTGGGCCGGCGGGGGCCAACACCGGGGAGCTGTTTTTT.

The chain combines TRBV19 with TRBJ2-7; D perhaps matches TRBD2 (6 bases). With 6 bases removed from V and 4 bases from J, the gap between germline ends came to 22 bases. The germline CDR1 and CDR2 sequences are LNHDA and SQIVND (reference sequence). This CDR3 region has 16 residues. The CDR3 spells CASSRTGGMGNYEQYF. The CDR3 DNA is TGTGCCAGTAGCCGGACTGGCGGGATGGGTAATTACGAGCAGTACTTC.

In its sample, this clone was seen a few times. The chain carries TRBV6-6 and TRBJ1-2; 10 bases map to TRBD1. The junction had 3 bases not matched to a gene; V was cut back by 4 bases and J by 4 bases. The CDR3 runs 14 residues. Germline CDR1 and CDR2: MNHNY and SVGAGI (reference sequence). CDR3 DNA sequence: TGTGCCAGCAGTTCTGGACAGGGGGGCTATGGCTACACCTTC. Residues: CASSSGQGGYGYTF.

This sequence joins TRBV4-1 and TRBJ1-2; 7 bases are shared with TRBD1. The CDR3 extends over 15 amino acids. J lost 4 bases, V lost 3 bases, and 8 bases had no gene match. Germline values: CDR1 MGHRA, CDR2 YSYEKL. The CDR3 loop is CASSQGPGQFYGYTF. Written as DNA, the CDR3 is TGCGCCAGCAGCCAGGGTCCGGGACAGTTCTATGGCTACACCTTC.